This T cell receptor beta chain was sequenced during a study of blood T cell repertoires in COVID-19 (dated by TCRdb to 2018 to 2021). Context from the whole study: Collaborator samples came from the United States, Italy and Spain and covered acute and convalescent phases of COVID-19. The prospective study material was composed of cDNA or gDNA derived from T cells, B-cell-depleted T cells, or PBMCs. The dataset comprised deeply sampled blood TCRbeta repertoires from subjects exposed to, actively infected with, or recovered from COVID-19. The repertoires were made available in a free public database intended to serve as a resource for research on the immune response to SARS-CoV-2. The samples were drawn from two sources: the first 160 participants of the ongoing ImmuneRACE study, and about 1,300 subjects contributed by 6 global collaborators. Sample metadata almost always included a de-identified subject ID, COVID-19 status, age in years and sex. Where HLA class I and class II types were available, the types were taken from metadata supplied by the sample provider, not from assay-based typing.

Note on this clone: This clone's antigen is unknown. The record has no base qualities; no much larger clone is one base away.

The immunoSEQ Assay, a bias-controlled multiplex PCR, was used to amplify TCRbeta CDR3 regions from genomic DNA. In the original analysis: Within the assay, amplification of reference gene primers was used to estimate how many nucleated cells each sample contained. Sequence reads were collapsed and filtered to measure the absolute abundance of every unique TCRbeta CDR3 rearrangement. For each sample, productive Simpson clonality was calculated as the square root of Simpson's diversity index over productive rearrangements. The immuneACCESS repertoire file appears here via TCRdb, limited to in-frame rearrangements. These files lack a portion of the clones; in checked studies, under half of the deficit traces to unresolved V genes, and the cause of the others is not known. D and trimming come from the DNA, and the V and J calls and clone size come from that table. The sample has about 140,000 clones on record, approximately 84% of them singletons. The leading ten clones occupy under 7% of the sample.

Enrolling through a virtual design, the prospective study's participants ranged in age from roughly 18 to 89 years and lived across more than 20 United States geographic areas. In the prospective study, participants were assigned to cohorts based on the clinical history participants reported in a screening survey and a study questionnaire. In the prospective study, mobile phlebotomists collected whole blood, serum and a nasopharyngeal or oropharyngeal swab from each participant. Prospective study participants could optionally give additional blood draws and questionnaires over a roughly 2-month period. Blood samples from the prospective study were shipped frozen or at room temperature prior to DNA extraction. Reading from cysteine to phenylalanine, the CDR3 counts 15 amino acids. The only DNA kept is the CDR3, 45 bases in frame from the first base. Here V drops 4 bases and J drops 9 bases, and the junction holds 11 bases not matched to any gene. Per the germline V gene, SNHLY is the CDR1 and FYNNEI is the CDR2.

Results and caveats for the whole study, not just this receptor: Clinical and demographic metadata were provided uncurated, with the amount varying by source and participant.

Sequenced: PBMCs or T cells enriched from blood (not recorded which). The clonotype was recovered from a man aged 40-55 years with acute COVID-19. This sequence uses TRBV2 and TRBJ1-5; 8 of the junction bases match TRBD1. In nucleotides, the sequence is TGTGCCAGCAGTGTAATTCAGGGGGCAGTAGCGCCCCAGCATTTT. It codes for CASSVIQGAVAPQHF. With the portions outside the CDR3 filled from the reference TRBV2 and TRBJ1-5 genes, the complete variable region becomes EPEVTQTPSHQVTQMGQEVILRCVPISNHLYFYWYRQILGQKVEFLVSFYNNEISEKSEIFDDQFSVERPDGSNFTLKIRSTKLEDSAMYFCASSVIQGAVAPQHFGDGTRLSIL.